Following are 14 T cell receptor beta chains from one sample sequenced in a study of T cells in Graves' hyperthyroidism and ophthalmopathy. From RNA transcripts, TCR beta CDR3 regions were amplified. First-round RT-PCR targeting the TCR CDR3 was performed with the HTBI primer set. TCRdb used MiXCR to reprocess the multiplex PCR reads, holding one entry per CDR3 protein. The profile shows about 350,000 distinct CDR3 sequences, approximately 15% of them singletons. The sample consisted of blood. Source of these receptors: a woman aged 25 to 39 with Graves' hyperthyroidism.

This clonotype has at least ten counts. The genes are TRBV24-1 and TRBJ2-7, with D possibly TRBD1 on 6 matching bases. The CDR3 has 19 residues. Germline CDR1 KGHDR, CDR2 SFDVKD. The ends were cut back, 4 bases at V and 2 bases at J, with 26 bases in the middle. This chain's CDR3 is CATSDPARSVTGDPYEQYF. CDR3 coding DNA: TGTGCCACCAGTGACCCTGCGCGTTCGGTGACAGGCGATCCCTACGAGCAGTACTTC.

This clonotype was seen repeatedly, ten times or more. The chain carries TRBV3-1 and TRBJ2-7; 7 bases are shared with TRBD1. CDR1 and CDR2 (germline): LGHDT, YNNKEL (reference sequence). This CDR3 region has 13 residues. J lost 7 bases, V lost 4 bases, and 7 bases had no gene match. The CDR3 reads CASSLGTDLEQYF. CDR3 nucleotide sequence: TGTGCCAGCAGCCTTGGGACAGACTTGGAGCAGTACTTC.

The chain joins TRBV5-1 to TRBJ2-7; 7 bases line up with TRBD1. The germline V gene encodes CDR1 SGHRS and CDR2 YFSETQ. V lost 0 bases and J lost 4; bases outside the gene matches: 4. The CDR3 totals 14 residues. This CDR3 is CASSLGQGLYEQYF. Written as DNA, the CDR3 is TGCGCCAGCAGCTTGGGACAGGGATTATACGAGCAGTACTTC.

This clonotype was seen ten or more times. The rearrangement uses TRBV2 and TRBJ2-3; 11 positions agree with TRBD1. The CDR3 spans 13 residues. The germline V gene encodes CDR1 SNHLY and CDR2 FYNNEI. V was clipped by 9 bases and J by 5 bases; unmatched bases: 4. The CDR3, as DNA: TGTGCCAGTGGACAGGGGGCTGGAGATACGCAGTATTTT. It yields the protein CASGQGAGDTQYF.

This clonotype has only a few counts. The chain has TRBV30 and TRBJ1-3; D may be TRBD1 (5 bases). The V end was cut by 3 bases, the J end by 0 bases, with 9 bases between. The CDR3 runs 14 residues. CDR1 is GTSNPN, CDR2 SVGIG, per germline (reference sequence). The CDR3 region has the DNA TGTGCCTGGAGGAGGGACCGCTCTGGAAACACCATATATTTT. Amino acids: CAWRRDRSGNTIYF.

This clonotype was counted a few times. J is TRBJ2-2 and V is TRBV5-1; D remains ambiguous. The germline V and J ends were trimmed by 1 base and 9 bases, with 10 bases remaining between them. CDR1 and CDR2 from the germline V gene are SGHRS and YFSETQ. The CDR3 totals 13 residues. The CDR3 reads CASSLSGSWELFF. Written as DNA, the CDR3 is TGCGCCAGCAGCTTGTCTGGTAGCTGGGAGCTGTTTTTT.

V and J are TRBV6-1 and TRBJ2-3, with 14 positions matching TRBD2. The germline gives CDR1 MNHNS, CDR2 SASEGT. Germline trimming cut 6 bases from V and 6 bases from J; bases unmatched to any gene: 11. The CDR3 is 17 residues long. CDR3 amino acids: CASSSLGLAGGKDTQYF. CDR3 in DNA: TGTGCCAGCAGCAGCCTTGGACTAGCGGGGGGCAAGGATACGCAGTATTTT.

This chain uses TRBV12-3 or TRBV12-4 with TRBJ2-7; 7 nucleotides match TRBD1. CDR3 length: 15 amino acids. With V trimmed by 5 bases and J by 8 bases, 15 bases remained unmatched. The CDR3 sequence: CASSTADRVGGKQYF. CDR3 DNA: TGTGCCAGCAGTACCGCCGACAGGGTGGGTGGAAAGCAGTACTTC.

This sequence joins TRBV25-1 and TRBJ2-3, with 10 bases aligning to TRBD1. In germline, CDR1 is MGHDK, CDR2 SYGVNS. The V segment lost 3 bases and the J segment 1 base; nucleotides outside the gene matches: 4. The CDR3 spans 16 residues. For the CDR3, the DNA is TGTGCCAGCAGTGATTTCGGGACAGGGGGCACAGATACGCAGTATTTT. Translation: CASSDFGTGGTDTQYF.

The chain couples TRBV5-6 to TRBJ2-3; D may be TRBD2 (6 bases). Germline CDR1 is SGHDT and CDR2 is YYEEEE. V was clipped by 0 bases and J by 2 bases, with 10 bases between them. The CDR3 length is 15 residues. The CDR3 DNA is TGTGCCAGCAGCTTGGGTCCTAGCGCCACAGATACGCAGTATTTT. Translated, it gives CASSLGPSATDTQYF. The whole variable domain, remainder taken from reference TRBV5-6 and TRBJ2-3, is DAGVTQSPTHLIKTRGQQVTLRCSPKSGHDTVSWYQQALGQGPQFIFQYYEEEERQRGNFPDRFSGHQFPNYSSELNVNALLLGDSALYLCASSLGPSATDTQYFGPGTRLTVL.

This clonotype was recorded at least ten times. The chain recombines TRBV20-1 with TRBJ2-7; possible D gene TRBD1, 5 bases. The V end was cut by 3 bases, the J end by 4 bases, with 16 bases between. CDR1 DFQATT and CDR2 SNEGSKA come from the germline V gene (reference sequence). CDR3 length equals 14 residues. DNA for the CDR3: TGCAGTGCTAGGGGGCGCGCCCCGCGATACGAGCAGTACTTC. Protein: CSARGRAPRYEQYF.

This clonotype was seen ten or more times. The chain carries TRBV2 and TRBJ1-3; TRBD1 matches at 10 bases. The CDR3 covers 16 residues. Unmatched junction bases numbered 10, after V lost 3 bases and J lost 8 bases. From germline, CDR1 is SNHLY and CDR2 FYNNEI. The CDR3 DNA reads TGTGCCAGCAGTGATCCGGGACAGGGGAAGGAACACACCATATATTTT. Translation: CASSDPGQGKEHTIYF.

The chain has TRBV6-1 and TRBJ2-3, with 10 bases lining up with TRBD2. V lost 10 bases, J lost 1 base, and 2 bases stayed unmatched. The germline V gene has CDR1 MNHNS and CDR2 SASEGT. This CDR3 spans 13 amino acids. The CDR3 spells CATGLAGTDTQYF. In DNA form, the CDR3 reads TGTGCCACCGGACTAGCGGGCACAGATACGCAGTATTTT.

V gene TRBV4-1 combines with J gene TRBJ2-7; D possibly corresponds to TRBD2 (6 bases). The CDR3 extends over 16 amino acids. CDR1 and CDR2 from the germline V gene are MGHRA and YSYEKL. The V gene lost 4 bases and the J gene lost 5 bases, with 21 bases spanning the gap. The CDR3 region has the DNA TGCGCCAGCAGCCCCCTAGGCGGGGATCCCCGGGACGAGCAGTACTTC. This sequence encodes CASSPLGGDPRDEQYF.